The clone carrying this T cell receptor beta chain came up a few times. A clone one base away is much larger, so this may be a read error. This entry comes from a study of T cells in Graves' hyperthyroidism and ophthalmopathy. RNA transcripts were the template for amplifying TCR beta CDR3 regions. HTBI primers were employed in a first-round RT-PCR of the TCR CDR3. TCRdb fed the multiplex PCR reads into MiXCR, producing one record per CDR3 protein. Seen here are approximately 400,000 distinct CDR3 sequences, approximately 15% observed once, and the top ten hold less than 35%. The clonotype was recovered from a woman in her 30s with Graves' hyperthyroidism. Sequencing was performed on blood.

This chain's CDR3 is CAWSVSAGYEAFF. The CDR3 nucleotides are TGTGCCTGGAGTGTTTCGGCTGGGTATGAAGCTTTCTTT. The chain joins TRBV30 to TRBJ1-1; no definite D call. The CDR3 is 13 amino acids. Germline V CDR1 and CDR2: GTSNPN, SVGIG (reference sequence). The V gene lost 0 bases and the J gene lost 7 bases, with 12 bases spanning the gap.